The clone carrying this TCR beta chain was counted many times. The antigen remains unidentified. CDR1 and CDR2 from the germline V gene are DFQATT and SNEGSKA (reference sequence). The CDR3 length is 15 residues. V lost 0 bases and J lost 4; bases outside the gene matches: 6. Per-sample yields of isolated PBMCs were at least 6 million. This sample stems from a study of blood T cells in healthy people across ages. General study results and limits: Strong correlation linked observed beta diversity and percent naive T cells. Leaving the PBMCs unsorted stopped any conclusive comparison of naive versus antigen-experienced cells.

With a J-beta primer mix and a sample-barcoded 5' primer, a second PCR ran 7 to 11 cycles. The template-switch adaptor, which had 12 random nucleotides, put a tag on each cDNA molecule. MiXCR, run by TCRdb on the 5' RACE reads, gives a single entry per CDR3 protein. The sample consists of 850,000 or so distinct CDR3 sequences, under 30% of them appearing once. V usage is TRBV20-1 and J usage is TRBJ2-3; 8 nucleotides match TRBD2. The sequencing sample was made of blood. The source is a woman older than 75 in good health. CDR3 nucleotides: TGCAGTGCTAGAGATTTTAGCGGGGACCCAGATACGCAGTATTTT. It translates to CSARDFSGDPDTQYF.